This entry lists 18 T cell receptor beta chains sequenced from one sample in a study of T-cell memory formation after mild COVID-19. MiXCR, applied by TCRdb to the 5' RACE reads, yields one record per CDR3 protein. The table includes 340,000 or so distinct CDR3 sequences, around 13% detected once. Input material: PBMCs or a T cell subset sorted from them (not recorded which). These receptors were taken from a man between 18 and 29 years old who had mild COVID-19 (a few samples of this study predate the infection). Cell type and time point are not known.

This clonotype was found many times. The CDR3, as DNA: TGCGCCAGCAGCCAAGACTGGTGGGGGTCTGGGGAGCTGTTTTTT. It translates to CASSQDWWGSGELFF. The rearrangement uses TRBV4-1 and TRBJ2-2, with D perhaps matching TRBD1 or TRBD2 (5 bases each). The CDR3 is 15 residues long. V lost 0 bases to trimming and J lost 8 bases, with 13 bases between them. CDR1 MGHRA and CDR2 YSYEKL come from the germline V gene.

This clonotype was counted between two and nine times. The chain carries TRBV6-2 or TRBV6-3 and TRBJ2-3; 12 bases are a match to TRBD2. The V segment lost 4 bases and the J segment 4 bases; nucleotides outside the gene matches: 3. CDR1 is MNHEY and CDR2 is SVGEGT in the germline V gene. CDR3 size: 15 residues. CDR3 sequence: CASSWRTSGADTQYF. The CDR3 DNA reads as TGTGCCAGCAGTTGGAGGACTAGCGGGGCAGATACGCAGTATTTT.

This clonotype was picked up a small number of times. The chain has TRBV7-9 and TRBJ1-1, with unresolved D. From germline, CDR1 is SEHNR and CDR2 FQNEAQ (reference sequence). The CDR3 is 12 residues long. The V end was cut by 0 bases, the J end by 9 bases, with 8 bases between. In DNA, the CDR3 is TGTGCCAGCAGCTTAGCCTCCGGGAAAGCTTTCTTT. It encodes CASSLASGKAFF.

This clonotype was counted only a few times. The chain employs TRBV27 and TRBJ2-3; D not certain. V was cut by 5 bases and J by 5 bases, with 11 bases left in between. The CDR3 runs 13 residues. Germline V CDR1 and CDR2: MNHEY, SMNVEV (reference sequence). In DNA form, the CDR3 reads TGTGCCAGCAGTGGTCATGGGCGAGATACGCAGTATTTT. This gives the protein CASSGHGRDTQYF.

This clonotype was seen at least ten times. V usage is TRBV5-1 and J usage is TRBJ2-1, with 8 bases lining up with TRBD1. Germline V gene lookup returns CDR1 SGHRS and CDR2 YFSETQ. This CDR3 has 18 residues. V lost 2 bases, J lost 0 bases, and 10 bases stayed unmatched. CDR3 residues: CASSFPDRGRSSYNEQFF. The CDR3 bases are TGCGCCAGCAGCTTCCCCGACAGGGGTCGGAGCTCCTACAATGAGCAGTTCTTC.

This clonotype was detected only a few times. The rearrangement links TRBV18 to TRBJ2-1; TRBD2 is a possible D gene (5 bases). Per the germline V gene, CDR1 is KGHSH and CDR2 is LQKENI. The V end was cut by 2 bases, the J end by 0 bases, with 8 bases between. The CDR3 sequence is 15 residues long. The CDR3 region is CASSPGLSSYNEQFF. The CDR3 DNA sequence: TGTGCCAGCTCACCAGGACTGAGCTCCTACAATGAGCAGTTCTTC.

The chain has TRBV6-5 and TRBJ1-2; a weak D match, TRBD1 (5 bases). The CDR3 covers 13 residues. Germline-derived CDR1 and CDR2 are MNHEY and SVGAGI. V was trimmed by 7 bases and J by 8 bases, leaving 17 bases between them. CDR3 sequence: CASTLQEIEGYTF. CDR3 nucleotides: TGTGCCAGCACCCTACAGGAGATTGAAGGCTACACCTTC.

This clonotype was seen repeatedly, ten times or more. The J gene is TRBJ2-1, the V gene TRBV5-1, with 8 bases matching TRBD2. The CDR3 length is 14 residues. V lost 2 bases, J lost 5 bases, and 3 bases stayed unmatched. In germline, CDR1 is SGHRS, CDR2 YFSETQ. The DNA for the CDR3 is TGCGCCAGCAGCTTAGCGGGGGCCCACAATGAGCAGTTCTTC. This codes for CASSLAGAHNEQFF.

The rearrangement links TRBV6-1 to TRBJ2-7; 9 nucleotides line up with TRBD1. The CDR3 covers 16 residues. Germline V lookup: CDR1 MNHNS, CDR2 SASEGT. The V segment lost 4 bases and the J segment 1 base; nucleotides outside the gene matches: 8. As DNA, the CDR3 is TGTGCCAGCAGTGTCATCCTGGGACAGGGTTCCTACGAGCAGTACGTC. Its protein is CASSVILGQGSYEQYV.

V usage is TRBV7-8 and J usage is TRBJ2-3, with 11 bases lining up with TRBD2. This CDR3 is 15 amino acids long. The V gene end was trimmed by 7 bases and the J gene end by 6 bases; junction bases not matched to a gene: 9. Germline CDR1 is SGHVS and CDR2 is FQNEAQ. The CDR3 loop reads CASTLTSGAVDTQYF. The CDR3 DNA follows: TGTGCCAGCACCTTGACTAGCGGGGCGGTGGATACGCAGTATTTT.

This clonotype came up many times. This sequence joins TRBV10-3 and TRBJ2-3; 9 bases line up with TRBD2. Looked up from germline, CDR1 is ENHRY and CDR2 is SYGVKD. Trimming removed 6 bases from V and 0 bases from J; junction bases left unmatched: 7. The CDR3 contains 16 residues. CDR3 loop: CAIRNSGGASTDTQYF. CDR3 sequence (DNA): TGTGCCATCAGGAATAGCGGGGGAGCTAGCACAGATACGCAGTATTTT.

The gene calls are TRBV5-1 and TRBJ2-5, with TRBD2 identical over 7 bases. Germline-derived CDR1 and CDR2 are SGHRS and YFSETQ. The V segment lost 2 bases and the J segment 0 bases; nucleotides outside the gene matches: 7. This CDR3 is built from 16 residues. Here the CDR3 reads CASSFLSGGYQETQYF. The DNA for the CDR3 is TGCGCCAGCAGCTTCTTATCGGGGGGATACCAAGAGACCCAGTACTTC.

This clonotype was seen a few times. The chain links TRBV5-1 to TRBJ2-1; TRBD2 aligns across 7 bases. The CDR3 covers 16 residues. CDR1 and CDR2 (germline): SGHRS, YFSETQ. V lost 0 bases to trimming and J lost 4 bases; unmatched junction nucleotides: 7. This CDR3 reads CASSLDGGSGYNEQFF. The CDR3 DNA follows: TGCGCCAGCAGCTTGGACGGGGGGTCCGGGTACAATGAGCAGTTCTTC.

This clonotype was seen at least ten times. The chain is built from TRBV3-1 and TRBJ2-6, with D maybe TRBD1 (6 bases). The CDR3 is made up of 16 amino acids. Trimming removed 1 base from V and 1 base from J, with 8 bases in between. Germline loops: CDR1 LGHDT, CDR2 YNNKEL (reference sequence). CDR3 coding DNA: TGTGCCAGCAGCCAAGGGACAGCTTCTGGGGCCAACGTCCTGACTTTC. It is translated as CASSQGTASGANVLTF.

V gene TRBV20-1 combines with J gene TRBJ1-3; D gene uncertain. Germline lookup yields CDR1 DFQATT and CDR2 SNEGSKA (reference sequence). V lost 6 bases to trimming and J lost 2 bases, with 8 bases between them. The CDR3 is 12 amino acids. In nucleotides, the CDR3 is TGCAGTGCCGAGGGCGCTGGAAACACCATATATTTT. It codes for CSAEGAGNTIYF.

This clonotype was detected many times. The chain is built from TRBV18 and TRBJ2-3; D gene unclear. CDR3 size: 12 residues. CDR1 KGHSH and CDR2 LQKENI come from the germline V gene. Between the trimmed V and J ends, which lost 5 bases and 0 bases, there was a span of 3 bases. This CDR3 reads CASSTSTDTQYF. The CDR3 nucleotides are TGTGCCAGCTCAACTAGCACAGATACGCAGTATTTT.

The chain is built from TRBV27 and TRBJ2-3; D uncertain. The CDR3 covers 13 residues. The V gene lost 6 bases and the J gene lost 6 bases, with 13 bases spanning the gap. CDR1 and CDR2 (germline): MNHEY, SMNVEV (reference sequence). The CDR3 reads CASRLGPLDTQYF. CDR3 DNA: TGTGCCAGCAGGCTGGGTCCGCTGGATACGCAGTATTTT.

This clonotype was seen a handful of times. This chain connects TRBV9 to TRBJ1-6, with 8 bases fitting TRBD1. The CDR3 spans 14 residues. Germline V gene data show CDR1 as SGDLS and CDR2 as YYNGEE. Unmatched junction bases numbered 6, after V lost 4 bases and J lost 9 bases. Here the CDR3 reads CASSSTGGGSPLHF. DNA of the CDR3: TGTGCCAGCAGCTCAACAGGGGGAGGTTCACCCCTCCACTTT.